The present TCR beta chain was sequenced within a study of T cells in lung cancer brain metastases listed by TCRdb under 2018. With respect to the entire study: Of the approximately 20 patients, some 17 had a history of tobacco use, with a median of approximately 40 pack-years. About 90% of the roughly 20 patients received no interval therapy between primary and metastasis resection. Median interval between primary and brain metastasis specimen acquisition was around 350 days. The study compared TCR beta CDR3 repertoires of fully resected primary non-small cell lung cancers with those of paired brain metastases. The cohort comprised some 20 patients contributing roughly 40 specimens, one primary lung lesion and one brain metastasis each. The median age of the patients at first diagnosis was roughly 50 years, and the group included roughly nine males and 11 to 12 females. Primary and metastatic specimens both had an average DNA integrity number of 3.5 to 4.5, with no significant difference between the two sites. Points the paper makes about the study in general: DNA fragmentation in the FFPE samples may have prevented recovery of the complete infiltrating T cell repertoire. Significantly fewer unique productive clones were found in brain metastases than in paired primaries (median roughly 1,500 versus 4,600). In brain metastases, the ten most abundant clones accounted for a significantly larger fraction of the repertoire than in primaries, a finding that suggests clonal expansion. The study could not control for the effects of preoperative corticosteroids on T cell infiltration in brain metastases. Most clones were specific to a single lesion, and paired lesions overlapped only to a limited degree (mean Morisita index about 0.25).

Between 2.24 and 4.92 ug genomic DNA was input per sample, with paired samples receiving equal DNA input. TCR beta libraries were built with the immunoSEQ hsTCRbeta Kit using multiplexed V and J gene primers in two PCR steps. The pooled libraries, together with positive and negative controls, were sequenced on an Illumina MiSeq running a 100-cycle paired-end protocol. The study's processing was this. Raw data were processed by the immunoSEQ vendor into normalized, annotated TCR beta repertoire reports. Richness was defined as unique clones by nucleotide sequence, and total richness was extrapolated with the iChao1 and Efron-Thisted estimators. Paired lesions were characterized and compared using Pielou's evenness, Simpson's index, top-ten clone proportional abundance, and the Morisita overlap index. TCRdb provides this immuneACCESS table in a form limited to in-frame rearrangements. Some clones are lacking; in checked studies, under half of them reflect an unresolved V gene, and why the rest are absent is not known. V, J and clone size reflect that table, while D and trimming were determined from the DNA. The sample contains about 5,600 clones, roughly 80% of them found a single time. Clones ranked in the top ten supply under 7.5% of the sample.

Reading the germline V gene (reference sequence) gives CDR1 GTSNPN and CDR2 SVGIG. The CDR3, from cysteine to phenylalanine, totals 13 residues. The only DNA kept is the CDR3, 39 bases in frame from the first base. Cut back by 2 bases and 4 bases, the V and J ends lie 9 bases apart. Remarks on this clone: The clone's antigen remains unknown. The sample holds no much larger clone one base away, and base qualities are not on file.

Resection was performed in the patients for synchronous oligometastatic disease or for delayed recurrence of a solitary brain metastasis. To avoid including cancers other than NSCLC, any patient with a history of multiple malignancies was excluded. Tumor areas were macrodissected from 4 or 5 deparaffinized 10 um unstained sections under guidance from marked H&E slides. All specimens were formalin-fixed and paraffin-embedded (FFPE). The AllPrep DNA/RNA FFPE Kit was used for extraction of genomic DNA. This sequence uses TRBV30 and TRBJ1-5; there is no confident call for the D gene. This receptor was taken from a man in his fifties with non-small cell lung cancer that had spread to the brain. The specimen was tumor tissue from a brain metastasis. According to the study, the label for this sample's cell subset or site signals: paired resected brain metastasis. The CDR3 region: CAWSFTENQPQHF. The DNA sequence follows: TGTGCCTGGAGTTTTACAGAAAATCAGCCCCAGCATTTT.